This T cell receptor beta chain was identified during a study of blood T cells in healthy people across ages. The total RNA that was extracted per sample amounted to at least 5.5 micrograms. Many counts were recorded for this clonotype. J gave up 2 bases and V 4 bases, and 7 bases lay outside the gene matches. Germline V CDR1 and CDR2: KGHSH, LQKENI. CDR3 length: 17 amino acids. Through a sample-barcoded 5' primer and a J-beta primer mix, a second PCR was run for about 7 to 12 cycles. TCRdb reprocessed the 5' RACE reads with MiXCR, giving one entry per CDR3 protein. The table lists hundreds of thousands of distinct CDR3 sequences, roughly two fifths of them singletons.

Specimen: blood. The clonotype was recovered from an elderly man in good health. The gene calls are TRBV18 and TRBJ2-3, with TRBD2 identical over 12 bases. The CDR3 coding sequence is TGTGCCAGCTCACGTCGGACTAGCGGGGATTTCACAGATACGCAGTATTTT. Its translation: CASSRRTSGDFTDTQYF.